This paragraph covers one TCR beta chain sequence. These data are taken from a study of blood T cell repertoires in COVID-19. Background on the study: Samples came from the United States, Italy and Spain, spanning acute and convalescent COVID-19. In each case, the material was cDNA or gDNA derived from T cells, B-cell-depleted T cells, or PBMCs.

Assay used: immunoSEQ multiplex PCR; TCRdb lists only in-frame clones, some missing. This sample yields about 400,000 clones, of which roughly 86% are seen a single time; roughly 2% belongs to the top ten. The CDR3 runs to 17 residues. The junction had 14 bases not matched to a gene; V was cut back by 1 base and J by 10 bases. CDR1 is SGHVS and CDR2 is FQNEAQ in the germline V gene. Adults between roughly 18 and 95 years of age took part from fewer than 30 US areas. Cohort allocation depended upon clinical history that participants reported. V usage is TRBV7-8 and J usage is TRBJ2-3, with 10 positions matching TRBD2. This TCR derives from a middle-aged woman with acute COVID-19. The sample taken for sequencing was PBMCs or T cells enriched from blood (not recorded which). In nucleotides, the CDR3 is TGTGCCAGCAGCTTAGTCGTTCAAGCGGGGGGGGTCCGTGCGCAGTATTTT. Amino acid sequence: CASSLVVQAGGVRAQYF. The variable domain in full, completed from reference TRBV7-8 and TRBJ2-3, reads GAGVSQSPRYKVAKRGQDVALRCDPISGHVSLFWYQQALGQGPEFLTYFQNEAQLDKSGLPSDRFFAERPEGSVSTLKIQRTQQEDSAVYLCASSLVVQAGGVRAQYFGPGTRLTVL.